These 26 T cell receptor beta chains originate from one sample sequenced in a study of early T cells in non-severe SARS-CoV-2 infection. TCRdb passed the 5' RACE reads through MiXCR, listing each CDR3 protein once. The sample shows tens of thousands of distinct CDR3 sequences, approximately 13% of them seen only once. The sequencing input was whole blood. The receptors stem from an adult who was a healthcare worker with PCR-confirmed SARS-CoV-2 infection or an uninfected control (not recorded which).

CDR3 coding DNA: TGTGCCTCAACTCGGGCTAACTATGGCTACACCTTC. As protein: CASTRANYGYTF. This chain joins TRBV30 and TRBJ1-2; D is unclear. CDR1 is GTSNPN and CDR2 is SVGIG in the germline V gene (reference sequence). With 7 bases removed from V and 0 bases from J, the gap between germline ends came to 9 bases. The CDR3 loop spans 12 amino acids.

This clonotype appeared a few times. The chain links TRBV19 to TRBJ2-1, with D perhaps given as TRBD1 or TRBD2 (5 bases each). Trimming took off 10 bases at V and 8 bases at J, with 30 bases between the two ends. Germline V gives CDR1 LNHDA, CDR2 SQIVND (reference sequence). This CDR3 is built from 17 residues. CDR3 DNA sequence: TGTGCCACCAGTATTGGCGCGTCGGGGAAGGGGAACGATGAGCAGTTCTTC. It translates to CATSIGASGKGNDEQFF.

At least ten counts were recorded for this clonotype. V and J are TRBV3-1 and TRBJ1-6, with D possibly being TRBD1 (5 bases). The germline V gene has CDR1 LGHDT and CDR2 YNNKEL (reference sequence). The germline V and J ends were trimmed by 5 bases and 13 bases, with 18 bases remaining between them. This CDR3 contains 14 residues. The CDR3 coding sequence is TGTGCCAGCAGCTACGGGACTGCCGCCGGGCCCCTCCACTTT. Its translation is CASSYGTAAGPLHF.

The chain employs TRBV6-5 and TRBJ2-3; D not resolved. Trimming removed 6 bases at V and 2 bases at J, with 15 bases between. Per germline, CDR1 MNHEY and CDR2 SVGAGI. The CDR3 runs to 15 residues. The CDR3 DNA reads as TGTGCCAGCAGACTCAGGAAGGGAAACACAGATACGCAGTATTTT. This encodes CASRLRKGNTDTQYF.

This clonotype was picked up a small number of times. The chain has TRBV12-3 or TRBV12-4 and TRBJ2-3; D remains unclear. The CDR3 length is 15 residues. V was clipped by 5 bases and J by 0 bases, with 12 bases between them. Here the CDR3 DNA reads TGTGCCAGCAGTAGCCCCCGCAGGAGCACAGATACGCAGTATTTT. Its protein product is CASSSPRRSTDTQYF.

This chain links TRBV28 with TRBJ2-7, with 10 bases aligning to TRBD1. V shed 5 bases, J shed 12 bases, and the junction held 7 bases outside the gene matches. Germline values: CDR1 MDHEN, CDR2 SYDVKM. This CDR3 has 12 amino acids. The CDR3 DNA is TGTGCCAGCAGTCCGACTGACAGGGGGCCGTACTTC. Translating gives CASSPTDRGPYF.

This clonotype showed up just a few times. The rearrangement links TRBV29-1 to TRBJ2-1, with 9 bases identical to TRBD2. Germline CDR1 reads SQVTM; CDR2 reads ANQGSEA. After removal of 6 bases from V and 10 bases from J, the junction contained 13 bases not matched to a gene. CDR3 length: 14 amino acids. CDR3 coding DNA: TGCAGCGTCACCGGGACTAGCAGGAGGGTCGAGCAGTTCTTC. Its translation: CSVTGTSRRVEQFF.

In its sample, this clonotype was seen a few times. The V gene is TRBV18, the J gene TRBJ1-6; tentatively, D is TRBD1 (6 bases). This CDR3 is 15 amino acids long. CDR1 is KGHSH and CDR2 is LQKENI in the germline V gene. With 3 bases removed from V and 7 bases from J, the gap between germline ends came to 13 bases. CDR3 sequence: CASSPGQRDNSPLHF. As DNA, the CDR3 is TGTGCCAGCTCACCCGGACAGCGGGACAATTCACCCCTCCACTTT.

The gene calls are TRBV13 and TRBJ2-7, with D possibly being TRBD2 (5 bases). CDR3 length equals 14 residues. Trimming pared 4 bases from V and 3 bases from J, leaving 13 bases between. CDR1 and CDR2 from the germline V gene are PRHDT and FYEKMQ (reference sequence). The CDR3 DNA reads TGTGCCAGCAGCTCGGGGTACAAACTCTACGAGCAGTACTTC. The encoded protein is CASSSGYKLYEQYF.

This clonotype showed up just a few times. The V gene is TRBV10-3, the J gene TRBJ2-7; 9 bases line up with TRBD1. Trimming cost V 3 bases and J 1 base; bases outside gene matches: 7. There are 16 residues in the CDR3. Germline CDR1 is ENHRY and CDR2 is SYGVKD. The CDR3 bases are TGTGCCATCAGTGACGTCGGACAGGGGAGATCCTACGAGCAGTACTTC. Its protein product is CAISDVGQGRSYEQYF.

The table lists this clonotype with a few counts. The chain combines TRBV14 with TRBJ2-1; D not resolved. The V gene's germline CDR1 is SGHDN and CDR2 FVKESK. CDR3 length: 11 residues. V was pared by 3 bases and J by 3 bases, with 0 bases between. The CDR3 is CASSHYNEQFF. The CDR3 DNA reads as TGTGCCAGCAGCCACTACAATGAGCAGTTCTTC.

This clonotype came up many times. This chain connects TRBV7-9 to TRBJ1-5, with 7 bases lining up with TRBD1. Germline CDR1 SEHNR, CDR2 FQNEAQ (reference sequence). The CDR3 runs to 12 residues. V lost 6 bases and J lost 6; bases outside the gene matches: 2. The CDR3 DNA reads TGTGCCAGCAGTTCAGGGGGTCAGCCCCAGCATTTT. It specifies CASSSGGQPQHF.

This clonotype was observed a few times. The chain joins TRBV29-1 to TRBJ1-1; 7 nucleotides agree with TRBD1. The CDR3 totals 13 residues. Germline V gene sequence: CDR1 SQVTM, CDR2 ANQGSEA. Trimming at V came to 7 bases and at J to 1 base, leaving 6 bases not matched to a gene. The CDR3 DNA is TGCAGCGCCCAGGACAGGTCGAACACTGAAGCTTTCTTT. Its protein product is CSAQDRSNTEAFF.

There are a few counts of this clonotype. An end of the junction differs from the germline gene, which may be a read error. The genes are TRBV7-7 and TRBJ2-5; tentative D call: TRBD2 (5 bases). From germline, CDR1 is SSHAT and CDR2 FNYEAQ (reference sequence). This CDR3 comprises 14 residues. CDR3 DNA sequence: TGTGCTAGCAGCTTAGCGAACCGAGGAGAGACCCAGTACTTC. This translates into CASSLANRGETQYF.

The CDR3 DNA sequence: TGTGCCAGCAGCCCTCCCACCGGGACAGACGGAAACACCATATATTTT. Translation gives CASSPPTGTDGNTIYF. The chain combines TRBV9 with TRBJ1-3; 7 bases align to TRBD1. The CDR3 has 16 residues. V lost 4 bases and J lost 4; bases outside the gene matches: 11. Germline assignment: CDR1 SGDLS and CDR2 YYNGEE.

This clonotype was counted many times. The rearrangement links TRBV11-2 to TRBJ2-4, with 9 bases matching TRBD1. The CDR3 runs 16 residues. Looked up from germline, CDR1 is SGHAT and CDR2 is FQNNGV. V was clipped by 3 bases and J by 5 bases; unmatched bases: 8. CDR3 amino acids: CASSFRDRASQNIQYF. The CDR3 DNA sequence: TGTGCCAGCAGCTTTCGGGACAGGGCAAGTCAAAACATTCAGTACTTC.

This clonotype was detected only a few times. The chain combines TRBV5-4 with TRBJ2-3, with 7 bases fitting TRBD2. The trim removed 10 bases at V and 0 bases at J, leaving 5 bases unmatched. Germline V gene sequence: CDR1 SGHNT, CDR2 YYREEE (reference sequence). This CDR3 contains 13 residues. CDR3 nucleotides: TGTGCCTGTTCGGGGGGAAGCACAGATACGCAGTATTTT. Translating it yields CACSGGSTDTQYF.

This clonotype was picked up many times. J is TRBJ1-4 and V is TRBV20-1, with D perhaps TRBD1 (5 bases). Trimming took 6 bases from V and 7 from J, leaving 21 bases between them. This CDR3 is 15 amino acids long. Germline loops: CDR1 DFQATT, CDR2 SNEGSKA (reference sequence). CDR3 DNA sequence: TGCAGTGCCAAACGGCGGGGTCAGGGTACTGAAAAACTGTTTTTT. Amino acids: CSAKRRGQGTEKLFF.

The chain carries TRBV20-1 and TRBJ1-2; 9 bases map to TRBD1. The V segment lost 4 bases and the J segment 8 bases; nucleotides outside the gene matches: 5. CDR1 DFQATT and CDR2 SNEGSKA come from the germline V gene (reference sequence). The CDR3 length is 12 residues. The CDR3 spells CSATTGGGGYTF. DNA for the CDR3: TGCAGTGCTACCACAGGGGGCGGAGGCTACACCTTC.

In its sample, this clonotype was seen once. The chain carries TRBV28 and TRBJ2-7; 7 bases line up with TRBD1. The V and J ends lost 8 bases and 9 bases, in that order; junction bases with no gene match: 7. CDR1 MDHEN and CDR2 SYDVKM come from the germline V gene. This CDR3 has 11 amino acids. The CDR3 region is CASGTAYRQYF. CDR3 DNA: TGTGCCAGCGGGACAGCGTATCGGCAGTACTTC.

This clonotype occurred many times. The V and J genes are TRBV28 and TRBJ2-5, with 9 bases lining up with TRBD2. The CDR3 covers 15 residues. J lost 7 bases, V lost 7 bases, and 13 bases had no gene match. Germline V CDR1 and CDR2: MDHEN, SYDVKM. In DNA form, the CDR3 reads TGTGCCAGCACTTCTTTAGCGGGAGACGCGGGGACCCAGTACTTC. This translates into CASTSLAGDAGTQYF. Full variable domain (outside the CDR3, taken from reference TRBV28 and TRBJ2-5): DVKVTQSSRYLVKRTGEKVFLECVQDMDHENMFWYRQDPGLGLRLIYFSYDVKMKEKGDIPEGYSVSREKKERFSLILESASTNQTSMYLCASTSLAGDAGTQYFGPGTRLLVL.

This clonotype was seen more than once but under ten times. The V gene is TRBV20-1, the J gene TRBJ1-1, with a tentative D call TRBD1 (5 bases). V lost 3 bases, J lost 1 base, and 15 bases lay in between. This CDR3 region has 15 residues. The germline gives CDR1 DFQATT, CDR2 SNEGSKA (reference sequence). This CDR3 is CSASGAGGKNTEAFF. DNA for the CDR3: TGCAGTGCTAGCGGGGCCGGGGGAAAGAACACTGAAGCTTTCTTT.

This chain uses TRBV7-8 with TRBJ2-7; TRBD1 aligns across 12 bases. CDR1 is SGHVS and CDR2 is FQNEAQ in the germline V gene. The junction had 4 bases not matched to a gene; V was cut back by 0 bases and J by 4 bases. The CDR3 contains 16 residues. The DNA for the CDR3 is TGTGCCAGCAGCTTAGCGAGGGACAGGGGGCGGTACGAGCAGTACTTC. Its translation is CASSLARDRGRYEQYF.

V is TRBV5-6 and J is TRBJ2-3, with unresolved D. The V and J ends lost 2 bases and 7 bases respectively, with 11 bases between them. Germline-derived CDR1 and CDR2 are SGHDT and YYEEEE. The CDR3 is made up of 13 amino acids. CDR3 DNA sequence: TGTGCCAGCAGCTTCGGTCCCGGGTATACGCAGTATTTT. This gives the protein CASSFGPGYTQYF. The complete variable domain, with remaining parts taken from reference TRBV5-6 and TRBJ2-3, reads DAGVTQSPTHLIKTRGQQVTLRCSPKSGHDTVSWYQQALGQGPQFIFQYYEEEERQRGNFPDRFSGHQFPNYSSELNVNALLLGDSALYLCASSFGPGYTQYFGPGTRLTVL.

This clonotype was observed a few times. The chain uses TRBV25-1 and TRBJ2-7; unclear D gene. Germline CDR1 is MGHDK and CDR2 is SYGVNS. Trimming took off 3 bases at V and 0 bases at J, with 9 bases between the two ends. There are 14 residues in the CDR3. CDR3 sequence (DNA): TGTGCCAGCAGTGACCCCTTCTACTCCTACGAGCAGTACTTC. It encodes CASSDPFYSYEQYF.

This chain links TRBV7-9 with TRBJ2-7, with D perhaps TRBD1 (6 bases). CDR3 length: 14 amino acids. The germline gives CDR1 SEHNR, CDR2 FQNEAQ (reference sequence). The V end lost 0 bases, the J end lost 5 bases, and 11 bases lay between the germline ends. The CDR3 bases are TGTGCCAGCAGCTTAGCGGGGGCAGGCAACGAGCAGTACTTC. Translation: CASSLAGAGNEQYF. The whole variable domain, remainder taken from reference TRBV7-9 and TRBJ2-7, is DTGVSQNPRHKITKRGQNVTFRCDPISEHNRLYWYRQTLGQGPEFLTYFQNEAQLEKSRLLSDRFSAERPKGSFSTLEIQRTEQGDSAMYLCASSLAGAGNEQYFGPGTRLTVT.